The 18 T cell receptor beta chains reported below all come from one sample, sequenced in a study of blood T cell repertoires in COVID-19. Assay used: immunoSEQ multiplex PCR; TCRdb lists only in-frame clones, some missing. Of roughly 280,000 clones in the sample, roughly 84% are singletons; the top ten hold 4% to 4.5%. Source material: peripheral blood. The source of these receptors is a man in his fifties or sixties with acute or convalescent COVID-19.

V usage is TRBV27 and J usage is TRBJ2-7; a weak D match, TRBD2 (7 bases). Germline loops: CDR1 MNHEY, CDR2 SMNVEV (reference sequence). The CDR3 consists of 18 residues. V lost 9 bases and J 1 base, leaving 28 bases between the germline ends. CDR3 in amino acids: CARGGEDLQDSGSYEQYF. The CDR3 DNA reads TGTGCCAGGGGAGGGGAGGACTTACAGGACAGTGGGTCCTACGAGCAGTACTTC.

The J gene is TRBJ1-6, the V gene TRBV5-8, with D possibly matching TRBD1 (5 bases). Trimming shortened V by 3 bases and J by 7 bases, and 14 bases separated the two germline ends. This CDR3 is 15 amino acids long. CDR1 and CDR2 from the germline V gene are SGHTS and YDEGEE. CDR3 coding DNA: TGTGCCAGCAGCTCCAAAAGGGGATCAAATTCACCCCTCCACTTT. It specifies CASSSKRGSNSPLHF.

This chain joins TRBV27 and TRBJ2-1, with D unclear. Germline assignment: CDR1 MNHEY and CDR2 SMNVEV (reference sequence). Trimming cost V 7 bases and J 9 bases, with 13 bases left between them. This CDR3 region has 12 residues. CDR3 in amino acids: CASTSSAGEQFF. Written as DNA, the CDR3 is TGTGCCAGCACCTCTAGTGCCGGTGAGCAGTTCTTC.

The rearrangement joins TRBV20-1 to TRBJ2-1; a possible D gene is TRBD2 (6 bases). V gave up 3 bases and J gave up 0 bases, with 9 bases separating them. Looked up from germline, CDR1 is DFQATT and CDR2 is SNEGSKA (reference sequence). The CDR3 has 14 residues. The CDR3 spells CSASSGPSYNEQFF. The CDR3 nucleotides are TGCAGTGCTAGTAGCGGCCCCTCCTACAATGAGCAGTTCTTC.

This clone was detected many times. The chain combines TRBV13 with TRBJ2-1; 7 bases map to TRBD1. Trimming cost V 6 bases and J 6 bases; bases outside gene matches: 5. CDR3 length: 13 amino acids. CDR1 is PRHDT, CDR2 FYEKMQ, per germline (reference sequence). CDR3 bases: TGTGCCAGCAGAGAGAAGGGGGCCAATGAGCAGTTCTTC. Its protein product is CASREKGANEQFF.

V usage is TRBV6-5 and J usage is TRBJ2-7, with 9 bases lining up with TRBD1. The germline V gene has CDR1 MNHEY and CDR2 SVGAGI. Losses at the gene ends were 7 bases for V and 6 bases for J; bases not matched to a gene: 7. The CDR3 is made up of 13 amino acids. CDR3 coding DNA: TGTGCCAGCACTCCGGGACAGGGTGGCGAGCAGTACTTC. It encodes CASTPGQGGEQYF.

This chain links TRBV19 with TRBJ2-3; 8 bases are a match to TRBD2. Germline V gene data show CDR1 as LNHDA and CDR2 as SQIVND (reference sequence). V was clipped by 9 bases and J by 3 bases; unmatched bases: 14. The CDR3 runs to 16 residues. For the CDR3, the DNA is TGTGCCAGCGCACACGCGGGGCGGGGGGCGACAGATACGCAGTATTTT. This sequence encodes CASAHAGRGATDTQYF.

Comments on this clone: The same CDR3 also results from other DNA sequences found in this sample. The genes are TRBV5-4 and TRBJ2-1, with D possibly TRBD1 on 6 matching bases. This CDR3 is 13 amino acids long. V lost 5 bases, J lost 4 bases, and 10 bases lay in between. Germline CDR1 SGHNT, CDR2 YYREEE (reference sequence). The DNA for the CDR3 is TGTGCCAGCAGTTCTGGACAGTACAATGAGCAGTTCTTC. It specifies CASSSGQYNEQFF.

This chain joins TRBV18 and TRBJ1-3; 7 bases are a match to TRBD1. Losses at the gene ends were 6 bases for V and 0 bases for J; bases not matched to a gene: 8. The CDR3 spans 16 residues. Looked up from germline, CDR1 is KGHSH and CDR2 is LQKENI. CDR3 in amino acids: CASSSSGGFSGNTIYF. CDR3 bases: TGTGCCAGCTCCTCATCAGGGGGTTTCTCTGGAAACACCATATATTTT.

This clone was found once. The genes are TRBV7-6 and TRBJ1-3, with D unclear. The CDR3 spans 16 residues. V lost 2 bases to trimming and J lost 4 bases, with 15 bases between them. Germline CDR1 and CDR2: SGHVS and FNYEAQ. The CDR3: CASSLRGGAFGNTIYF. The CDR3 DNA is TGTGCCAGCAGCTTACGAGGAGGTGCATTCGGAAACACCATATATTTT. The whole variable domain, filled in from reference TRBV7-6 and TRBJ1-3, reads GAGVSQSPRYKVTKRGQDVALRCDPISGHVSLYWYRQALGQGPEFLTYFNYEAQQDKSGLPNDRFSAERPEGSISTLTIQRTEQRDSAMYRCASSLRGGAFGNTIYFGEGSWLTVV.

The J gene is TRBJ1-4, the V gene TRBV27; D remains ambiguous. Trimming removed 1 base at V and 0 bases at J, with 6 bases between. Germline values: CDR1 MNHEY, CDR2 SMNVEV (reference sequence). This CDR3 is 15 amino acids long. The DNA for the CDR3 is TGTGCCAGCAGTTTATTCGGGGCAACTAATGAAAAACTGTTTTTT. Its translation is CASSLFGATNEKLFF.

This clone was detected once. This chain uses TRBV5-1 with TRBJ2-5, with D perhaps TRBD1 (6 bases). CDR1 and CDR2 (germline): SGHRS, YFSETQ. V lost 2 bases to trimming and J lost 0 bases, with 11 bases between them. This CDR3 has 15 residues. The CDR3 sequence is CASSLAGVYQETQYF. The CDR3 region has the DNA TGCGCCAGCAGCTTAGCAGGGGTTTACCAAGAGACCCAGTACTTC.

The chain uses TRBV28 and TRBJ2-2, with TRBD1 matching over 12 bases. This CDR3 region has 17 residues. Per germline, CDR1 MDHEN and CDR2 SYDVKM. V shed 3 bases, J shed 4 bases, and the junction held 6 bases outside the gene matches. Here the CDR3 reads CASSLPGTGGFTGELFF. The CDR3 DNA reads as TGTGCCAGCAGTTTGCCCGGGACAGGGGGCTTCACCGGGGAGCTGTTTTTT.

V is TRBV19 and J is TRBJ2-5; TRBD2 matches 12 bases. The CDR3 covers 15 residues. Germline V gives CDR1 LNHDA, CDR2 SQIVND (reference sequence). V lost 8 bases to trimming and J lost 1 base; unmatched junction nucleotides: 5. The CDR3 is CASSPGLAGQETQYF. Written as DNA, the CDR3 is TGTGCCAGTTCTCCGGGACTAGCGGGCCAAGAGACCCAGTACTTC.

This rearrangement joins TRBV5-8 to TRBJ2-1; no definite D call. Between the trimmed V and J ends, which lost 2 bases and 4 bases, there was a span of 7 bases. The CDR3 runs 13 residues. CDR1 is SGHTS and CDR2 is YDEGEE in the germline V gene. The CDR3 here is CASSFSGYNEQFF. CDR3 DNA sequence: TGTGCCAGCAGCTTCTCCGGGTACAATGAGCAGTTCTTC.

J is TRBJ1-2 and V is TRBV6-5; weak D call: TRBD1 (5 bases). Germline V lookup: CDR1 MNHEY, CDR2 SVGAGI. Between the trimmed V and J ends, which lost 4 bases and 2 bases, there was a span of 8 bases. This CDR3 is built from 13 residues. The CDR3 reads CASSWGRNYGYTF. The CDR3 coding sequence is TGTGCCAGCAGTTGGGGCAGGAACTATGGCTACACCTTC.

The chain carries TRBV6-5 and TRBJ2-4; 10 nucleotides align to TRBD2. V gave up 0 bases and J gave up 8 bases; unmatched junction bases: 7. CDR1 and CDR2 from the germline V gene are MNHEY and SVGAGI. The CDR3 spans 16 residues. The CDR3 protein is CASSYSGSGGADIQYF. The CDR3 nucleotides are TGTGCCAGCAGTTACTCGGGGAGCGGGGGGGCGGACATTCAGTACTTC.

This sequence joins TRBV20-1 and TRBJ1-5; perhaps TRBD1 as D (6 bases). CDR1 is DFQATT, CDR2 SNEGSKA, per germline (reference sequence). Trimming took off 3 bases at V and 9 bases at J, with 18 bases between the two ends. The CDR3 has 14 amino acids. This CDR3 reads CSASVTGGAPPQHF. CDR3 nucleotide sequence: TGCAGTGCTAGTGTGACAGGTGGGGCTCCGCCCCAGCATTTT.